This paragraph reports one T cell receptor (beta chain). Its antigen is currently unknown. The PCR used 60 Vbeta and 13 Jbeta primers. Libraries were prepared by immunoSEQ multiplex PCR; TCRdb keeps only in-frame clonotypes and omits some of them. The profile shows 130,000 or so clones, about 79% of them singletons. The entry originates in a study of cytomegalovirus exposure and HLA in healthy donors. Overall study results and limits: Sequencing had likely introduced a cluster of highly shared sequence variants as an artifact. Information on immune exposure was restricted to one variable (CMV serostatus). In a later analysis, donors in an Asian-associated ancestry cluster reportedly had fewer N-insertions in productive TCRs than the cohort mean.

The CDR3 loop spans 14 amino acids. V shed 4 bases, J shed 5 bases, and the junction held 4 bases outside the gene matches. Per germline, CDR1 MNHNS and CDR2 SASEGT. This rearrangement joins TRBV6-1 to TRBJ1-4; 7 bases line up with TRBD1. The receptor's source is a woman under 30 in good health and CMV-seropositive. Material for sequencing was PBMCs. CDR3 amino acids: CASSAQTGNEKLFF. The CDR3 DNA follows: TGTGCCAGCAGTGCGCAGACAGGGAATGAAAAACTGTTTTTT.